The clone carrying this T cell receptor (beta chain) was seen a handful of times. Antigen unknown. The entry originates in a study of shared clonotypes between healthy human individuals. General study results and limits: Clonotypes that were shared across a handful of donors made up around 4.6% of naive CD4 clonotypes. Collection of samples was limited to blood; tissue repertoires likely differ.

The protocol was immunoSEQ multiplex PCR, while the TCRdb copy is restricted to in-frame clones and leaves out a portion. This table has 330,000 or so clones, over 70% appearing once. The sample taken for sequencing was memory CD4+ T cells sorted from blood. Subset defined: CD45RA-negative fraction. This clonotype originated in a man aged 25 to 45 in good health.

The CDR3 bases are TGTGCCAGCAGGGAACTAGCGGGGTTCAATGAGCAGTTCTTC. This encodes CASRELAGFNEQFF. The chain joins TRBV7-9 to TRBJ2-1; 10 nucleotides line up with TRBD2. This CDR3 spans 14 amino acids. The ends lost 6 bases at V and 6 bases at J; junction bases unmatched: 5. Germline V gene lookup returns CDR1 SEHNR and CDR2 FQNEAQ (reference sequence).